A selection of T cell receptor beta chains follows, all from one sample in a study of human T cells and chemical hapten exposure. Each CDR3 protein is one row after TCRdb ran MiXCR on the RACE reads. The sample carries 25,000 to 30,000 distinct CDR3 sequences, 8% to 10% recorded once. The sequencing used whole blood, collected in connection with sensitization to the hapten diphenylcyclopropenone (DPC). These receptors all stem from a young man with alopecia areata. Some clones in this sample may be carry-over from other donors' samples. CDR3s include the opening cysteine and the closing phenylalanine or tryptophan. The D gene is left open where the match is weak. A clone size is listed for some rows: how often the clone was seen (once, few, many), or a class if it is expanded.

V gene	J gene	clone size	D gene	CDR3 DNA	CDR3 protein
TRBV7-9	TRBJ2-2	few	.	TGTGCCAGCACCGAAGGGACCCTGAACACCGGGGAGCTGTTTTTT	CASTEGTLNTGELFF
TRBV29-1	TRBJ1-2	few	.	TGCAGCGTACAGGTCAATGGCTACACCTTC	CSVQVNGYTF
TRBV18	TRBJ2-5	.	TRBD2	TGTGCCAGCTCGCGGACTAGTGATCAAGAGACCCAGTACTTC	CASSRTSDQETQYF
TRBV10-1	TRBJ1-6	many	TRBD1	TGCGCCAGCAGTGAGGGACAGGGGCCTGTACCCCTCCACTTT	CASSEGQGPVPLHF
TRBV7-2	TRBJ1-5	many	.	TGTGCCAGCAGCTTAGCGGGAGCGGGGACTAGCAATCAGCCCCAGCATTTT	CASSLAGAGTSNQPQHF
TRBV7-6	TRBJ2-2	few	.	TGTGCCAGCAGCTGGACAGCGAACACCGGGGAGCTGTTTTTT	CASSWTANTGELFF
TRBV10-2	TRBJ1-3	few	.	TGCGCCAGCAGCTACCCCCAGGGAACTGGAAACACCATATATTTT	CASSYPQGTGNTIYF
TRBV6-2/TRBV6-3	TRBJ2-4	few	.	TGTGCCAGCAGTTACAGTTCCCCCTACATTCAGTACTTC	CASSYSSPYIQYF
TRBV12-3/TRBV12-4	TRBJ2-7	.	.	TGTGCCAGCAGTTTCGGGCGAGGTAGCTCCTACGAGCAGTACTTC	CASSFGRGSSYEQYF
TRBV4-1	TRBJ1-1	many	.	TGCGCCAGCAGCCCGCAGGGGAACACTGAAGCTTTCTTT	CASSPQGNTEAFF
TRBV28	TRBJ2-2	many	.	TGTGCCAGCAGTCGATTGAGGGGTAGCAGGGTTAACACCGGGGAGCTGTTTTTT	CASSRLRGSRVNTGELFF
TRBV7-2	TRBJ2-1	few	.	TGTGCCAGCAGCTTAGTCCCTCTCGGGCAGTTCTTC	CASSLVPLGQFF
TRBV27	TRBJ1-1	many	.	TGTGCCAGCAGCCCCCAGGGACCGAACACTGAAGCTTTCTTT	CASSPQGPNTEAFF
TRBV18	TRBJ1-2	medium-sized	TRBD1	TGTGCCAGCTCACCCGTTACCGGGACAGGGAATGGCTACACCTTC	CASSPVTGTGNGYTF
TRBV30	TRBJ2-3	many	TRBD2	TGTGCCTGGAAGGAGGACCCGGGGGGTACGCAGTATTTT	CAWKEDPGGTQYF
TRBV12-3/TRBV12-4	TRBJ1-1	many	.	TGTGCCAGCAGTTTATGGACTGAAGCTTTCTTT	CASSLWTEAFF
TRBV2	TRBJ1-1	.	.	TGTGCCAGCAGTGAACGCTGGGGCACTGAAGCTTTCTTT	CASSERWGTEAFF
TRBV10-3	TRBJ1-4	few	.	TGTGCCACCATGGACAGCCATAATGAAAAACTGTTTTTT	CATMDSHNEKLFF
TRBV4-3	TRBJ2-1	.	TRBD2	TGCGCCAGCAGCCAAGATGTGATGGCTAGCGGGAGAACTGCGAGCTCCTACAATGAGCAGTTCTTC	CASSQDVMASGRTASSYNEQFF
TRBV6-2/TRBV6-3	TRBJ2-1	few	TRBD2	TGTGCCAGCAGTTACTCGGGACTAGCGGGCGTAGATAGCAATGAGCAGTTCTTC	CASSYSGLAGVDSNEQFF
TRBV7-2	TRBJ2-2	few	TRBD2	TGTGCCAGCAGGGGACTAGCGGGGAGCTCGAACACCGGGGAGCTGTTTTTT	CASRGLAGSSNTGELFF
TRBV6-2/TRBV6-3	TRBJ2-7	many	.	TGTGCCAGCAGTTACCCCTCCGAGCAGTACTTC	CASSYPSEQYF
TRBV10-2	TRBJ1-1	many	TRBD1	TGCGCCAGCACGGGGCAGGGGGACACTGAAGCTTTCTTT	CASTGQGDTEAFF
TRBV10-3	TRBJ2-5	.	.	TGTGCCATCAGTGAGTCTGGCAGGGAAGAGACCCAGTACTTC	CAISESGREETQYF
TRBV24-1	TRBJ2-2	many	TRBD2	TGTGCCACCAGTGGAGCGGGGGACACCGGGGAGCTGTTTTTT	CATSGAGDTGELFF
TRBV19	TRBJ2-5	.	.	TGTGCCAGTAGTTTGGGCGGGTCGCAACAAGAGACCCAGTACTTC	CASSLGGSQQETQYF
TRBV20-1	TRBJ2-7	.	.	TGCAGTGCTCTGGGCGGCCTCTCCTACGAGCAGTACTTC	CSALGGLSYEQYF
TRBV20-1	TRBJ2-1	few	.	TGCAGTGCGGGGGACGGTTTACTAGGGCAGTTCTTC	CSAGDGLLGQFF
TRBV7-2	TRBJ2-7	.	.	TGTGCCAGCAGCCAGCTGGGTACGGGTGGCTACGAGCAGTACTTC	CASSQLGTGGYEQYF
TRBV4-3	TRBJ2-5	many	TRBD2	TGCGCCAGCAGCCAAGATAGGCGGGGGGAAGAGACCCAGTACTTC	CASSQDRRGEETQYF
TRBV20-1	TRBJ1-3	many	.	TGCAGTGTCATAGGCGGGGGAAACACCATATATTTT	CSVIGGGNTIYF
TRBV7-2	TRBJ2-5	many	.	TGTGCCAGCAGCTTAGAAATAACAGGGCCCGAAGAGACCCAGTACTTC	CASSLEITGPEETQYF
TRBV18	TRBJ1-1	many	TRBD1	TGTGCCAGCTCGCTCAGGGGGACAGGGGCCCAGGGGATGAACACTGAAGCTTTCTTT	CASSLRGTGAQGMNTEAFF
TRBV6-2/TRBV6-3	TRBJ2-4	.	.	TGTGCCAGCAGTGATCCAGGGTTAGCCAAAAACATTCAGTACTTC	CASSDPGLAKNIQYF
TRBV11-3	TRBJ2-1	.	.	TGTGCCAGCAGCCCGGGACACCTTACGTACAATGAGCAGTTCTTC	CASSPGHLTYNEQFF
TRBV29-1	TRBJ2-7	many	.	TGCAGCGTTCATACTCCCAGCTCCTACGAGCAGTACTTC	CSVHTPSSYEQYF
TRBV19	TRBJ2-3	few	.	TGTGCCAGTAGTAAATCACTAGCTCCTTCGGTTGATACGCAGTATTTT	CASSKSLAPSVDTQYF
TRBV27	TRBJ1-5	few	.	TGTGCCAGCAGTTTTTCCAATCAGCCCCAGCATTTT	CASSFSNQPQHF
TRBV10-2	TRBJ1-6	many	.	TGCGCCAGTCGGGAGACAGCCGACTCTTATAATTCACCCCTCCACTTT	CASRETADSYNSPLHF
TRBV29-1	TRBJ1-1	many	.	TGCAGCGTCGACCGGGCCTACCCGGGAGAAGCTTTCTTT	CSVDRAYPGEAFF
TRBV18	TRBJ2-1	many	.	TGTGCCAGCTCACTCCAGACTGGCATGGATGAGCAGTTCTTC	CASSLQTGMDEQFF
TRBV20-1	TRBJ1-6	many	TRBD1	TGCAGTGCTATGGACAGGAATTCACCCCTCCACTTT	CSAMDRNSPLHF
TRBV4-3	TRBJ1-5	many	TRBD1	TGCGCCAGCAGCCAAAGGACAGGGCATCAGCCCCAGCATTTT	CASSQRTGHQPQHF
TRBV29-1	TRBJ2-3	.	.	TGCAGCGTCCGCGAGATCGCAGATACGCAGTATTTT	CSVREIADTQYF
TRBV27	TRBJ2-1	many	.	TGTGCCAGCAGCAGGCAAGGGGAATACTACTACTACAATGAGCAGTTCTTC	CASSRQGEYYYYNEQFF
TRBV11-3	TRBJ2-1	few	.	TGTGCCAGCAGCTTAGGTACCTGGGACAACAATGAGCAGTTCTTC	CASSLGTWDNNEQFF
TRBV11-2	TRBJ2-1	.	TRBD1	TGTGCCAGCAGCTTAGGAGGACAGGGGAATGGTAATGAGCAGTTCTTC	CASSLGGQGNGNEQFF
TRBV11-2	TRBJ2-2	.	.	TGTGCCAGCAGCTTGGACTACCCTGGGCGTGGCGGGGAGCTGTTTTTT	CASSLDYPGRGGELFF
TRBV12-3/TRBV12-4	TRBJ2-3	many	.	TGTGCCAGCAGTGACCTTTCCGGGACCAGCACAGATACGCAGTATTTT	CASSDLSGTSTDTQYF
TRBV7-2	TRBJ2-3	.	.	TGTGCCAGCAGCTTTTACAGGGAAGATACGCAGTATTTT	CASSFYREDTQYF
TRBV18	TRBJ1-2	.	.	TGTGCCAGCTCACCTACCTTGTCATTCGACTATGGCTACACCTTC	CASSPTLSFDYGYTF
TRBV29-1	TRBJ1-1	many	TRBD1	TGCAGCGCCGCAGGGGGCTACACTGAAGCTTTCTTT	CSAAGGYTEAFF
TRBV3-1	TRBJ2-1	few	TRBD1	TGTGCCAGCAGCCAGGGCGGGACAGGGGCCCACAATGAGCAGTTCTTC	CASSQGGTGAHNEQFF
TRBV5-4	TRBJ2-7	many	TRBD2	TGTGCCAGCAGCTTCTCGCTAGCGGGAGGGCCGGATCATGGGGACGAGCAGTACTTC	CASSFSLAGGPDHGDEQYF
TRBV11-2	TRBJ2-7	few	.	TGTGCCAGCAGCTTAGATAACCACAGCGGGTGGGCCTACGAGCAGTACTTC	CASSLDNHSGWAYEQYF
TRBV11-2	TRBJ2-1	few	.	TGTGCCAGCAGCTTAGGACGGACTGGGGGCAATGAGCAGTTCTTC	CASSLGRTGGNEQFF
TRBV4-1	TRBJ1-5	few	.	TGCGCCAGCAGCCAAGACGGAGGGGGTTATCAGCCCCAGCATTTT	CASSQDGGGYQPQHF
TRBV20-1	TRBJ2-6	.	.	TGCAGTGCTATAAGGGGGAGCTCTGGGGCCAACGTCCTGACTTTC	CSAIRGSSGANVLTF
TRBV5-1	TRBJ2-3	many	.	TGCGCCAGCAGCTTGGACGGGGGCACAGATACGCAGTATTTT	CASSLDGGTDTQYF